The clone carrying this TCR beta chain has a single count. Its antigen is unknown. The sample is drawn from a study of T cell responses to AZD1222 COVID-19 vaccine. Study at large: Pooling was applied to second doses at about 4 or about 12 weeks.

Measured with immunoSEQ multiplex PCR; TCRdb has only the in-frame clones, and not every one. The sample records 150,000 to 160,000 clones, 90% being singletons. Trimming took off 2 bases at V and 5 bases at J, with 21 bases between the two ends. Germline loops: CDR1 MNHNS, CDR2 SASEGT. The CDR3 runs to 17 residues. Study-level findings and limits: Mapped onto spike, vaccine-associated CD4 TCRs spanned it and were dominant at 160-218 and 743-854. Variant regions that are unmutated are reportedly the target of nearly half of spike-specific TCRs. Among the donors, most were white British and more were female, and clonal diversity was possibly underestimated.

The chain combines TRBV6-1 with TRBJ2-5, with D tentatively TRBD1 (6 bases). The TCR sequence derives from an adult in good health. The source material was peripheral blood, sampled on day 0 of AZD1222 vaccination. This CDR3 reads CASSEQGATGPAETQYF. Here the CDR3 DNA reads TGTGCCAGCAGTGAACAAGGGGCGACAGGCCCAGCGGAGACCCAGTACTTC.